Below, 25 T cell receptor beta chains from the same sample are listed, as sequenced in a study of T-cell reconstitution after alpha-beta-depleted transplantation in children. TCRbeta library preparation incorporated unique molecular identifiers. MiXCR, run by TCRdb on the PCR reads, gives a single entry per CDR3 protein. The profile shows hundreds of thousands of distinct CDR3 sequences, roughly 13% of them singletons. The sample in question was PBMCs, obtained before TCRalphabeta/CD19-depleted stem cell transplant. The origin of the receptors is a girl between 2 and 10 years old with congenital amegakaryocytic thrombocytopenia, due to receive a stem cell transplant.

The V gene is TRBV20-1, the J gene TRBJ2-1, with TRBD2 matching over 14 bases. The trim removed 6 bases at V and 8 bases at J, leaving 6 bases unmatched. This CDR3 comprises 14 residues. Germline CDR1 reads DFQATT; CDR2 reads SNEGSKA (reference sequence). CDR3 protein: CSAPTSGRADEQFF. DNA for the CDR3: TGCAGTGCCCCGACTAGCGGGAGGGCCGATGAGCAGTTCTTC.

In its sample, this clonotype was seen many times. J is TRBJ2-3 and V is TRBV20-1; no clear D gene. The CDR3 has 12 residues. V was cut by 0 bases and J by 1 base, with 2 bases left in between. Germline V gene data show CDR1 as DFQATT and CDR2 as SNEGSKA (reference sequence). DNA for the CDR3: TGCAGTGCTAGAGAGGGCACAGATACGCAGTATTTT. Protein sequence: CSAREGTDTQYF.

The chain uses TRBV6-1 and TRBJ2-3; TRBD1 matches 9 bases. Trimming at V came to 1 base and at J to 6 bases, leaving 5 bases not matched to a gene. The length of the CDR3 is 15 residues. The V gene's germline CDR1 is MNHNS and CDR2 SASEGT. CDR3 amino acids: CASSEGTGGSDTQYF. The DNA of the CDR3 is TGTGCCAGCAGTGAAGGTACAGGGGGCAGCGATACGCAGTATTTT.

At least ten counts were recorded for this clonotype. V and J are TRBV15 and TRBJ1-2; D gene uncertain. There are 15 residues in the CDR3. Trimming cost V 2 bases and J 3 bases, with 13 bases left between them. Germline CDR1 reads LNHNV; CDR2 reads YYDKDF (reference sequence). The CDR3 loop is CATSRLLLPDYGYTF. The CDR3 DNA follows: TGTGCCACCAGCAGATTACTCCTCCCAGACTATGGCTACACCTTC.

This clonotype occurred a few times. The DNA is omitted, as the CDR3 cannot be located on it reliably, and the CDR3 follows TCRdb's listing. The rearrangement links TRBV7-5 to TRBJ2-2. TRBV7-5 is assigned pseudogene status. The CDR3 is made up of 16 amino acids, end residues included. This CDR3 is CISVSEDQLILGELFF.

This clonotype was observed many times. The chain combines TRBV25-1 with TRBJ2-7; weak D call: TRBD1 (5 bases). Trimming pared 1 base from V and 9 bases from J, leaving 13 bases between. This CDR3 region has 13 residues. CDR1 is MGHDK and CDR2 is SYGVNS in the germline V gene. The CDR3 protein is CASSEFAGLVQYF. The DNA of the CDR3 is TGTGCCAGCAGTGAATTCGCAGGGTTGGTGCAGTACTTC.

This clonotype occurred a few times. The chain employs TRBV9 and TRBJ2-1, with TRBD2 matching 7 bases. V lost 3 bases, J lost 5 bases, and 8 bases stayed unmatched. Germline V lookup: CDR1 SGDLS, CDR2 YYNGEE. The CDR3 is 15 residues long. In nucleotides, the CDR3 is TGTGCCAGCAGCGGGACTAGTTCCGGGCACAATGAGCAGTTCTTC. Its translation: CASSGTSSGHNEQFF.

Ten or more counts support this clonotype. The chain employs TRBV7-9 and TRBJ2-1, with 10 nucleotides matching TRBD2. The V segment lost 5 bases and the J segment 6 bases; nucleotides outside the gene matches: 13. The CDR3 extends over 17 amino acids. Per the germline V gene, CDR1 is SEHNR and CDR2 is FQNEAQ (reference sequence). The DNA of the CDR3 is TGTGCCAGCAGCACCACTACAGCGGGAGGGCCGGTCAATGAGCAGTTCTTC. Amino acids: CASSTTTAGGPVNEQFF.

CDR3 in amino acids: CASRLVDRDEQYF. Written as DNA, the CDR3 is TGCGCCAGCAGGCTGGTTGACAGAGACGAGCAGTACTTC. The chain couples TRBV5-1 to TRBJ2-7; D is perhaps TRBD1 (5 bases). The CDR3 totals 13 residues. V lost 5 bases, J lost 5 bases, and 14 bases lay in between. Germline CDR1 SGHRS, CDR2 YFSETQ. Based on the CDR3 plus reference TRBV5-1 and TRBJ2-7, the full variable domain is KAGVTQTPRYLIKTRGQQVTLSCSPISGHRSVSWYQQTPGQGLQFLFEYFSETQRNKGNFPGRFSGRQFSNSRSEMNVSTLELGDSALYLCASRLVDRDEQYFGPGTRLTVT.

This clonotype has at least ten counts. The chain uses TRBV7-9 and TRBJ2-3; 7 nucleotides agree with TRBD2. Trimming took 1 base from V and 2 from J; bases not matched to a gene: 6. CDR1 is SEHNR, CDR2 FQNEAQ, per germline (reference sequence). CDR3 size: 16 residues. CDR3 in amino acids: CASSLGVAGITDTQYF. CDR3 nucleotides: TGTGCCAGCAGCTTAGGGGTAGCGGGCATCACAGATACGCAGTATTTT.

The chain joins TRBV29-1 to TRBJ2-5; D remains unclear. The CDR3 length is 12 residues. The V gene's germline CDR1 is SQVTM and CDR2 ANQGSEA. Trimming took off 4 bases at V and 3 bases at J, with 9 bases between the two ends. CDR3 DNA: TGCAGCGTTGCAGGAACCGAAGAGACCCAGTACTTC. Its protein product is CSVAGTEETQYF.

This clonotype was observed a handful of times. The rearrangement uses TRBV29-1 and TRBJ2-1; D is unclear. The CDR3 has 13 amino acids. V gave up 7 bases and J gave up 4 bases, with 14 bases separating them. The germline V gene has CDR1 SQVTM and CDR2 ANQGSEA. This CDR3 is CSGVLVSYNEQFF. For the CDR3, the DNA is TGCAGCGGTGTGCTAGTTTCGTACAATGAGCAGTTCTTC.

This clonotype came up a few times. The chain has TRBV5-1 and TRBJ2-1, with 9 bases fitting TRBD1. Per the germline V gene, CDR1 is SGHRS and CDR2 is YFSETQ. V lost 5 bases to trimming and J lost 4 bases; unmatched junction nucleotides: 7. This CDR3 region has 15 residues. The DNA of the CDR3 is TGCGCCAGCAGGTCCGGGACAGGGCGGTACAATGAGCAGTTCTTC. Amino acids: CASRSGTGRYNEQFF.

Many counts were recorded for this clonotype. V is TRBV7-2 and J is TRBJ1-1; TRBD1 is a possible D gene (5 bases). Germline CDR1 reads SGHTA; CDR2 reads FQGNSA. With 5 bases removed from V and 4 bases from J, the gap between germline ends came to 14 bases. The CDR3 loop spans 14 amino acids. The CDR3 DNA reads TGTGCCAGCAGCCTATTCAAGGGGAGCACTGAAGCTTTCTTT. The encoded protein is CASSLFKGSTEAFF. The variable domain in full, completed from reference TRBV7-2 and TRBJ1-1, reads GAGVSQSPSNKVTEKGKDVELRCDPISGHTALYWYRQSLGQGLEFLIYFQGNSAPDKSGLPSDRFSAERTGGSVSTLTIQRTQQEDSAVYLCASSLFKGSTEAFFGQGTRLTVV.

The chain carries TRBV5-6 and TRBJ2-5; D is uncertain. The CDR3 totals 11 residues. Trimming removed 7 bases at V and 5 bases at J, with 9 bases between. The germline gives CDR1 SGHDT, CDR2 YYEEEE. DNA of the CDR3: TGTGCCAGCGGTCGGTTGGAGACCCAGTACTTC. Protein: CASGRLETQYF.

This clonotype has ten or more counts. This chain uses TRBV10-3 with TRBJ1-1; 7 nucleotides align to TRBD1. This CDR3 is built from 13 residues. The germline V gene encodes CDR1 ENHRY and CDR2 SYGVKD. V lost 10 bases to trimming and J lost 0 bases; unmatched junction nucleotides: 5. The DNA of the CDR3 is TGTGCCAGTACAGGGGCGATGAACACTGAAGCTTTCTTT. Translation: CASTGAMNTEAFF.

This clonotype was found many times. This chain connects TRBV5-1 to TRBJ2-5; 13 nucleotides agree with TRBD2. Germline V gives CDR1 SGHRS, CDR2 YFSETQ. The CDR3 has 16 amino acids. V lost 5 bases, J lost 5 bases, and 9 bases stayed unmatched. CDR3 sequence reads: CASSTRTSGSGETQYF. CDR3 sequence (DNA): TGCGCCAGCAGTACGAGGACTAGCGGGAGCGGGGAGACCCAGTACTTC.

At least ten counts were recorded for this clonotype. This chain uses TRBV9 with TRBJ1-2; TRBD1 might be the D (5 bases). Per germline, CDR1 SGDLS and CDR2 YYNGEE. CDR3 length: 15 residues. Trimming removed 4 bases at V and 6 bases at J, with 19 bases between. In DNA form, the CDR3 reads TGTGCCAGCAGCCCTGGCCACGTCAGGGCAGATGGCTACACCTTC. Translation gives CASSPGHVRADGYTF.

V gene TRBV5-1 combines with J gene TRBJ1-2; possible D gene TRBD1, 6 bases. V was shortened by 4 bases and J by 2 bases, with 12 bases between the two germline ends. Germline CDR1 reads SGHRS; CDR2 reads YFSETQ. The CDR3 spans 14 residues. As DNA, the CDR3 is TGCGCCAGCAGCGCCCTACAGGGAAACTATGGCTACACCTTC. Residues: CASSALQGNYGYTF. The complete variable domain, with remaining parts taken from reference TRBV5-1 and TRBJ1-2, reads KAGVTQTPRYLIKTRGQQVTLSCSPISGHRSVSWYQQTPGQGLQFLFEYFSETQRNKGNFPGRFSGRQFSNSRSEMNVSTLELGDSALYLCASSALQGNYGYTFGSGTRLTVV.

The CDR3 region has the DNA TGTGCCAGCACCCCTGGGGTCGTACAGGGGTATGGCTACACCTTC. Residues: CASTPGVVQGYGYTF. V and J are TRBV12-3 or TRBV12-4 and TRBJ1-2; TRBD1 aligns across 7 bases. The V segment lost 7 bases and the J segment 5 bases; nucleotides outside the gene matches: 13. The CDR3 extends over 15 amino acids.

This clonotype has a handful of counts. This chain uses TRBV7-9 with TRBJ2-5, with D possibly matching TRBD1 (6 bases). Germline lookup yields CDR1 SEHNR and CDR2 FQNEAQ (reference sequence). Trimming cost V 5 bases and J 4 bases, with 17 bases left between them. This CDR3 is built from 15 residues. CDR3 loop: CASSLQTGPIETQYF. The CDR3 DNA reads TGTGCCAGCAGCCTTCAAACAGGGCCTATAGAGACCCAGTACTTC.

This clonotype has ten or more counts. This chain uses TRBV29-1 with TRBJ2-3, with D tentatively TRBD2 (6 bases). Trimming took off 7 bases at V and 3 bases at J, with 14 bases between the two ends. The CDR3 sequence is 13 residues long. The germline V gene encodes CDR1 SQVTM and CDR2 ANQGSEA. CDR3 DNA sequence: TGCAGCGGCAGACTAGTGGGGACAGATACGCAGTATTTT. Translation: CSGRLVGTDTQYF.

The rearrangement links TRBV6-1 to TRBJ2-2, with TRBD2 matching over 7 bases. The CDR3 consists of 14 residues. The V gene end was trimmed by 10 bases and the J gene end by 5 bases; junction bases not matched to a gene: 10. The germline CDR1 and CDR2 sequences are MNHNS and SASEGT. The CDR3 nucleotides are TGTGCCACCCAATTGGGGGAGGGGACCGGGGAGCTGTTTTTT. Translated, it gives CATQLGEGTGELFF.

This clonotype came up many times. CDR3 protein: CSFPLGGERLFLVAKNIQYF. The CDR3 bases are TGCAGCTTCCCGTTGGGGGGGGAAAGATTGTTTTTGGTGGCCAAAAACATTCAGTACTTC. J is TRBJ2-4 and V is TRBV29-1, with TRBD2 matching 7 bases. The CDR3 has 20 amino acids. Looked up from germline, CDR1 is SQVTM and CDR2 is ANQGSEA. V shed 8 bases and J 1 base; nucleotides not matched to a gene: 26. The whole variable domain, filled in from reference TRBV29-1 and TRBJ2-4, reads SAVISQKPSRDICQRGTSLTIQCQVDSQVTMMFWYRQQPGQSLTLIATANQGSEATYESGFVIDKFPISRPNLTFSTLTVSNMSPEDSSIYLCSFPLGGERLFLVAKNIQYFGAGTRLSVL.

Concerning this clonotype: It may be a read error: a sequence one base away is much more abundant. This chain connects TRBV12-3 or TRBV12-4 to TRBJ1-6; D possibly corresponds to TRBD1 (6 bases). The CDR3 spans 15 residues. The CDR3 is CASSHSTGFNSPLPF. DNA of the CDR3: TGTGCCAGCAGCCACAGCACAGGGTTTAATTCACCCCTCCCCTTT.